This T cell receptor (beta chain) stems from a study of blood T cell repertoires in COVID-19. Study information: Collection of acute and convalescent COVID-19 samples took place in the United States, Italy and Spain. Nucleic acid was either cDNA or gDNA, and it came from T cells, B-cell-depleted T cells, or PBMCs.

How the authors handled the data: Amplification from reference gene primers served as the basis for estimated nucleated cell counts. Measured with immunoSEQ multiplex PCR; TCRdb has only the in-frame clones, and not every one. Clone size and V and J calls were adopted from that table, with D and trimming inferred from the DNA. The sample lists 250,000 or so clones, 87% seen once, with 1.5% in the top ten. This clone was counted a single time. Per germline, CDR1 LGHDT and CDR2 YNNKEL (reference sequence). The CDR3 extends over 17 amino acids. V was pared by 9 bases and J by 10 bases, with 19 bases of the junction left unmatched.

This TCR derives from a middle-aged woman who had recovered from COVID-19. V is TRBV3-1 (or the pseudogene TRBV3-2) and J is TRBJ1-6; 9 bases are shared with TRBD1. Sequencing was carried out using peripheral blood. The CDR3 here is CARFSQPGQGSKSPLHF. As DNA, the CDR3 is TGTGCCAGATTTTCGCAGCCGGGACAGGGCTCTAAATCACCCCTCCACTTT.